The rows below give T cell receptor beta chains drawn from one sample of a study of cytomegalovirus exposure and HLA in healthy donors. The table came from immunoSEQ multiplex PCR; TCRdb's copy has only in-frame clones and leaves some out. The table lists 200,000 to 300,000 clones, about 86% of them singletons, with 1% to 1.5% in the top ten. Sequenced: PBMCs. These receptors came from a woman aged 25-40 years in good health and CMV-seropositive. Both conserved end residues are trimmed from each CDR3.

v_gene: TRBV5-1; CDR3aa: ASSFGGPNTGELF
v_gene: TRBV13; CDR3aa: ASNRGYSNEQY
v_gene: TRBV14; CDR3aa: ASSQGAGTGNTIY
v_gene: TRBV5-1; CDR3aa: ASSLESTNNEQF
v_gene: TRBV28; CDR3aa: ASSPSQRVAEAF
v_gene: TRBV7-9; CDR3aa: ASSPRAWTAGELF
v_gene: TRBV29-1; CDR3aa: SGTTSGRMTDTQY
v_gene: TRBV10-3; CDR3aa: AISESTGFYEQY
v_gene: TRBV7-2; CDR3aa: ASSLGLASMDIQY
v_gene: TRBV28; CDR3aa: ASSPAVGDQPQH
v_gene: TRBV14; CDR3aa: ASRPTGRTYGYT
v_gene: TRBV10-2; CDR3aa: ASSYAGYYENYGYT
v_gene: TRBV6-4; CDR3aa: ASRRDSNYGYT
v_gene: TRBV29-1; CDR3aa: SGEAVFTDTQY
v_gene: TRBV5-4; CDR3aa: ASSQGADTQY
v_gene: TRBV7-9; CDR3aa: ASSPQPYQETQY